The 17 T cell receptor beta chains below were found in one sample sequenced in a study of blood T cells in healthy people across ages. Sample-barcoded 5' priming and a J-beta primer mix drove a second PCR of 7 to 11 cycles. From the 5' RACE reads, TCRdb called clonotypes with MiXCR, one entry per CDR3 protein. The repertoire includes 800,000 to 1,000,000 distinct CDR3 sequences, around 46% of them detected once, and over 10% sits in the top ten. Sequencing input: blood. These receptors originate from a man aged 25 to 40 in good health.

CDR3 DNA sequence: TGCAGTGCTAGGATCGACAGGGATGTCTACGAGCAGTACTTC. The encoded protein is CSARIDRDVYEQYF. The J gene is TRBJ2-7, the V gene TRBV20-1; TRBD1 agrees at 7 bases. V was pared by 3 bases and J by 3 bases, with 8 bases of the junction left unmatched. Germline V gene data show CDR1 as DFQATT and CDR2 as SNEGSKA (reference sequence). The CDR3 has 14 amino acids.

This clonotype was observed a few times. The V gene is TRBV11-2, the J gene TRBJ2-1; D is perhaps TRBD1 or TRBD2 (5 bases each). The CDR3 extends over 15 amino acids. Trimming shortened V by 5 bases and J by 2 bases, and 13 bases separated the two germline ends. Germline V gives CDR1 SGHAT, CDR2 FQNNGV. DNA for the CDR3: TGTGCCAGCAGCCTTAGGGACGGGCCCTACAATGAGCAGTTCTTC. Translation: CASSLRDGPYNEQFF.

This clonotype was seen many times. The chain combines TRBV2 with TRBJ2-1; TRBD1 agrees at 12 bases. Trimming removed 6 bases from V and 8 bases from J; junction bases left unmatched: 8. There are 15 residues in the CDR3. CDR1 is SNHLY, CDR2 FYNNEI, per germline. The CDR3 sequence is CASRPGTGGPDEQFF. CDR3 DNA sequence: TGTGCCAGCAGACCCGGGACAGGGGGCCCGGATGAGCAGTTCTTC. The variable domain in full, completed from reference TRBV2 and TRBJ2-1, reads EPEVTQTPSHQVTQMGQEVILRCVPISNHLYFYWYRQILGQKVEFLVSFYNNEISEKSEIFDDQFSVERPDGSNFTLKIRSTKLEDSAMYFCASRPGTGGPDEQFFGPGTRLTVL.

On this clonotype: At one boundary the junction diverges from the germline segment, which might be a read error. The chain recombines TRBV9 with TRBJ2-1; D call uncertain. The CDR3 extends over 15 amino acids. Looked up from germline, CDR1 is SGDLS and CDR2 is YYNGEE. Here the CDR3 DNA reads TGTGCCAGCAGCGTAGGCGACCGGCCCTACAATGAGCGGTTCTTC. As protein: CASSVGDRPYNERFF. The entire variable domain, with the rest obtained from reference TRBV9 and TRBJ2-1, is as follows: DSGVTQTPKHLITATGQRVTLRCSPRSGDLSVYWYQQSLDQGLQFLIQYYNGEERAKGNILERFSAQQFPDLHSELNLSSLELGDSALYFCASSVGDRPYNERFFGPGTRLTVL.

This clonotype occurred a few times. The chain couples TRBV19 to TRBJ2-6; D unclear. Looked up from germline, CDR1 is LNHDA and CDR2 is SQIVND (reference sequence). Trimming shortened V by 3 bases and J by 4 bases, and 10 bases separated the two germline ends. The CDR3 is 15 amino acids. CDR3: CASSMFDVGANVLTF. CDR3 coding DNA: TGTGCCAGTAGTATGTTCGATGTGGGGGCCAACGTCCTGACTTTC.

This clonotype occurred once. V is TRBV20-1 and J is TRBJ1-2; TRBD1 agrees at 8 bases. Trimming removed 0 bases from V and 8 bases from J; junction bases left unmatched: 11. The CDR3 has 15 amino acids. Germline CDR1 DFQATT, CDR2 SNEGSKA (reference sequence). CDR3 amino acids: CSARDARQGARGYTF. The CDR3 coding sequence is TGCAGTGCTAGAGATGCGAGGCAGGGGGCACGCGGCTACACCTTC.

The V gene is TRBV20-1, the J gene TRBJ2-1, with a possible D match to TRBD1 (5 bases). Trimming stripped 6 bases from V and 0 bases from J, with 18 bases between. This CDR3 comprises 16 residues. The V gene's germline CDR1 is DFQATT and CDR2 SNEGSKA (reference sequence). CDR3 protein: CSAAVWGGNSYNEQFF. The CDR3, as DNA: TGCAGTGCCGCCGTTTGGGGCGGAAACTCCTACAATGAGCAGTTCTTC.

The chain recombines TRBV30 with TRBJ2-7; D might be TRBD1 (6 bases). The DNA matches TRBJ2-5 better at its end, which makes the J call doubtful. CDR3 length equals 13 residues. Germline CDR1 reads GTSNPN; CDR2 reads SVGIG (reference sequence). The CDR3 DNA follows: TGTGCCTGGAGTCCCGAGGGGGAAGAGACCCAGTACTTC. It codes for CAWSPEGEETQYF.

The gene calls are TRBV3-1 and TRBJ2-3, with a possible D match to TRBD1 (5 bases). The V and J ends lost 0 bases and 4 bases respectively, with 11 bases between them. This CDR3 region has 15 residues. Germline loops: CDR1 LGHDT, CDR2 YNNKEL (reference sequence). CDR3 sequence: CASSQDGAFADTQYF. The CDR3 DNA reads as TGTGCCAGCAGCCAAGATGGGGCCTTTGCAGATACGCAGTATTTT.

The chain recombines TRBV20-1 with TRBJ2-1, with D perhaps TRBD2 (6 bases). The V gene lost 5 bases and the J gene lost 0 bases, with 17 bases spanning the gap. Germline V lookup: CDR1 DFQATT, CDR2 SNEGSKA (reference sequence). The CDR3 is 16 residues long. CDR3 in DNA: TGCAGTGCTGGGGGGTTGTCAATCTTCTCCTACAATGAGCAGTTCTTC. It is translated as CSAGGLSIFSYNEQFF.

This clonotype was seen at least ten times. The chain joins TRBV20-1 to TRBJ2-3; D call uncertain. V was trimmed by 2 bases and J by 1 base, leaving 7 bases between them. The CDR3 has 13 amino acids. Looked up from germline, CDR1 is DFQATT and CDR2 is SNEGSKA (reference sequence). DNA of the CDR3: TGCAGTGCTAGATTAATTGGCACAGATACGCAGTATTTT. It is translated as CSARLIGTDTQYF.

DNA for the CDR3: TGCGCCAGCAGCCAAGATCCAGGCTTCTATGGCTACACCTTC. Translating it yields CASSQDPGFYGYTF. The chain employs TRBV4-3 and TRBJ1-2; D is uncertain. From germline, CDR1 is LGHNA and CDR2 YSLEER. V was clipped by 0 bases and J by 4 bases, with 9 bases between them. The CDR3 has 14 amino acids.

This clonotype has a handful of counts. The V call is TRBV11-3, the J call TRBJ1-2; 9 nucleotides align to TRBD1. The V and J ends lost 5 bases and 7 bases, in that order; junction bases with no gene match: 5. The CDR3 extends over 13 amino acids. Looked up from germline, CDR1 is SGHNT and CDR2 is YENEEA. As DNA, the CDR3 is TGTGCCAGCAGCCGGACAGGGGTAGTTGGCTACACCTTC. It yields the protein CASSRTGVVGYTF.

This clonotype was observed a handful of times. This chain joins TRBV20-1 and TRBJ2-5, with 10 bases fitting TRBD2. This CDR3 has 15 residues. The V gene's germline CDR1 is DFQATT and CDR2 SNEGSKA (reference sequence). J was trimmed by 1 base and V by 2 bases; bases with no gene match: 4. CDR3 sequence: CSARTSSGGQETQYF. The CDR3 DNA reads TGCAGTGCTAGAACCTCTAGCGGGGGCCAAGAGACCCAGTACTTC.

The chain joins TRBV4-3 to TRBJ2-1, with 12 positions matching TRBD2. The J call is uncertain, as TRBJ2-7 better fits the DNA end. This CDR3 comprises 17 residues. CDR1 LGHNA and CDR2 YSLEER come from the germline V gene. The CDR3 DNA reads as TGCGCCAGCAGCCAAGAGCGACTAGCGGGGGCCTACAATGAGCAGTACTTC. As protein: CASSQERLAGAYNEQYF.

The chain links TRBV9 to TRBJ2-3; TRBD2 matches at 7 bases. The CDR3 consists of 16 residues. Per the germline V gene, CDR1 is SGDLS and CDR2 is YYNGEE. V dropped 0 bases and J dropped 4; count of bases not matched to a gene: 8. Here the CDR3 DNA reads TGTGCCAGCAGCGTAGTTGGACTAGGAGCGCCAGATACGCAGTATTTT. The encoded protein is CASSVVGLGAPDTQYF.

The table lists this clonotype with a few counts. The rearrangement joins TRBV20-1 to TRBJ2-7; TRBD2 matches 8 bases. Germline lookup yields CDR1 DFQATT and CDR2 SNEGSKA (reference sequence). After removal of 0 bases from V and 5 bases from J, the junction contained 9 bases not matched to a gene. The CDR3 runs 15 residues. Here the CDR3 DNA reads TGCAGTGCTAGAGATATGGTAGCGGGGCGCCACGAGCAGTACTTC. As protein: CSARDMVAGRHEQYF.